The 27 T cell receptor beta chains reported below all come from one sample, sequenced in a study of T-cell reconstitution after alpha-beta-depleted transplantation in children. As it was prepared, the TCRbeta library received unique molecular identifiers. TCRdb called the PCR reads again in MiXCR, with one record for every CDR3 protein. The data show a few hundred thousand distinct CDR3 sequences, about 9.3% seen once. The sequencing here drew on PBMCs from the stem cell graft donor, taken from the stem cell graft. These receptors were obtained from a human donor who donated a stem cell graft to a child with acute lymphoblastic leukemia.

The rearrangement uses TRBV7-8 and TRBJ2-3; 9 bases line up with TRBD2. V dropped 5 bases and J dropped 2; count of bases not matched to a gene: 11. Germline V gene data show CDR1 as SGHVS and CDR2 as FQNEAQ. The CDR3 spans 17 residues. The CDR3: CASSRGGGARITDTQYF. CDR3 DNA: TGTGCCAGCAGCCGCGGGGGGGGAGCGAGGATCACAGATACGCAGTATTTT.

This clonotype was detected only a few times. The genes are TRBV28 and TRBJ2-1; tentative D call: TRBD2 (6 bases). The CDR3 is 15 residues long. V dropped 6 bases and J dropped 6 bases, with 18 bases sitting between them. Germline V gene lookup returns CDR1 MDHEN and CDR2 SYDVKM. CDR3 region: CASSLRGRGSNEQFF. CDR3 coding DNA: TGTGCCAGCAGCTTAAGGGGACGGGGGAGCAATGAGCAGTTCTTC.

The chain employs TRBV5-1 and TRBJ1-5; TRBD1 is a possible D gene (5 bases). With 1 base removed from V and 3 bases from J, the gap between germline ends came to 11 bases. The CDR3 covers 15 residues. From germline, CDR1 is SGHRS and CDR2 YFSETQ. The CDR3 sequence: CASSLTAGNNQPQHF. DNA of the CDR3: TGCGCCAGCAGCTTGACGGCAGGGAACAATCAGCCCCAGCATTTT.

This clonotype occurred a few times. The genes are TRBV5-1 and TRBJ1-5; possible D gene TRBD1, 5 bases. The V and J ends lost 0 bases and 3 bases respectively, with 10 bases between them. Looked up from germline, CDR1 is SGHRS and CDR2 is YFSETQ. The CDR3 length is 15 residues. The CDR3 is CASSLGGDFNQPQHF. CDR3 nucleotides: TGCGCCAGCAGCTTGGGGGGGGACTTCAATCAGCCCCAGCATTTT.

The sample holds a few counts of this clonotype. The chain couples TRBV5-1 to TRBJ2-7; tentatively, D is TRBD2 (6 bases). Trimming took off 2 bases at V and 6 bases at J, with 15 bases between the two ends. Germline lookup yields CDR1 SGHRS and CDR2 YFSETQ. The CDR3 contains 14 residues. The CDR3 sequence is CASSFGGPGPEQYF. CDR3 sequence (DNA): TGCGCCAGCAGCTTCGGAGGGCCGGGTCCCGAGCAGTACTTC.

The chain employs TRBV6-5 and TRBJ2-1, with 11 bases that match TRBD2. V shed 6 bases, J shed 3 bases, and the junction held 4 bases outside the gene matches. The germline gives CDR1 MNHEY, CDR2 SVGAGI. There are 15 residues in the CDR3. The CDR3 region is CASSYSGRDYNEQFF. CDR3 DNA: TGTGCCAGCAGCTATAGCGGGAGGGACTACAATGAGCAGTTCTTC.

This clonotype showed up just a few times. The genes are TRBV12-3 or TRBV12-4 and TRBJ2-1, with TRBD2 matching 12 bases. V gave up 6 bases and J gave up 6 bases; unmatched junction bases: 12. This CDR3 comprises 17 residues. The CDR3 reads CASRHGLLAGGFNEQFF. In DNA form, the CDR3 reads TGTGCCAGCAGGCACGGATTACTAGCGGGAGGTTTCAATGAGCAGTTCTTC.

This clonotype has more than one count but fewer than ten. This chain joins TRBV7-3 and TRBJ2-3; the D call may be TRBD1 or TRBD2 (5 bases each). The CDR3 consists of 16 residues. Trimming removed 5 bases at V and 3 bases at J, with 18 bases between. Germline CDR1 SGHTA, CDR2 FQGTGA. The CDR3 DNA reads as TGTGCCAGCAGCAAGACCGGGACCATAGAAACAGATACGCAGTATTTT. This translates into CASSKTGTIETDTQYF.

CDR3 sequence: CASSLGPSRGAYNEQFF. The CDR3 DNA is TGTGCCAGCAGCTTGGGGCCTAGCAGGGGGGCCTACAATGAGCAGTTCTTC. The chain has TRBV5-5 and TRBJ2-1, with a weak D call TRBD1 (7 bases). V lost 0 bases, J lost 2 bases, and 15 bases lay in between. Germline V gene data show CDR1 as SGHKS and CDR2 as YYEKEE (reference sequence). The CDR3 runs to 17 residues.

This clonotype has ten or more counts. The chain couples TRBV7-8 to TRBJ2-7; 12 positions agree with TRBD2. CDR1 SGHVS and CDR2 FQNEAQ come from the germline V gene. The CDR3 consists of 18 residues. Trimming cost V 6 bases and J 3 bases; bases outside gene matches: 15. CDR3 nucleotides: TGTGCCAGCAGTCAGGGACTAGCGGGCGAGCTTAGGAACTACGAGCAGTACTTC. Protein sequence: CASSQGLAGELRNYEQYF.

In the case of this clonotype: An end of the junction differs from the germline gene, which may be a read error. The CDR3 DNA is TGTGCTAGCAGCTTAGGGACAGGACCCCAGGGGCCCCAGTACTTC. It translates to CASSLGTGPQGPQYF. The chain is built from TRBV7-7 and TRBJ2-5; 8 bases line up with TRBD1. The CDR3 length is 15 residues. Germline assignment: CDR1 SSHAT and CDR2 FNYEAQ (reference sequence).

This clonotype came up many times. The chain combines TRBV5-1 with TRBJ2-3; 9 bases agree with TRBD2. This CDR3 has 16 residues. The V segment lost 0 bases and the J segment 0 bases; nucleotides outside the gene matches: 2. Per germline, CDR1 SGHRS and CDR2 YFSETQ. CDR3 nucleotides: TGCGCCAGCAGCTTGGTGGCGGGAGGGAGCACAGATACGCAGTATTTT. Residues: CASSLVAGGSTDTQYF.

This clonotype was seen a handful of times. The chain combines TRBV20-1 with TRBJ2-2; D perhaps matches TRBD1 (7 bases). This CDR3 has 13 residues. Germline CDR1 DFQATT, CDR2 SNEGSKA (reference sequence). The chain's CDR3 is CSLQGGTTGELFF. Written as DNA, the CDR3 is TGCAGCCTCCAGGGGGGTACGACCGGGGAGCTGTTTTTT.

The V call is TRBV3-1, the J call TRBJ2-1; D might be TRBD1 (6 bases). V was trimmed by 4 bases and J by 4 bases, leaving 14 bases between them. CDR1 is LGHDT, CDR2 YNNKEL, per germline (reference sequence). This CDR3 has 15 amino acids. The CDR3 nucleotides are TGTGCCAGCAGCCCTGACAGGTTCCTATACAATGAGCAGTTCTTC. Protein: CASSPDRFLYNEQFF.

This clonotype was seen only a few times. This chain joins TRBV10-2 and TRBJ2-5, with 13 bases lining up with TRBD2. V lost 7 bases and J lost 4; bases outside the gene matches: 6. The CDR3 length is 15 residues. Germline V gene data show CDR1 as WSHSY and CDR2 as SAAADI. This CDR3 is CASNGLAGVGETQYF. The CDR3, as DNA: TGCGCCAGCAATGGACTAGCGGGAGTAGGAGAGACCCAGTACTTC.

This clonotype was detected ten times or more. V usage is TRBV6-5 and J usage is TRBJ2-7, with 10 bases identical to TRBD1. Trimming removed 4 bases from V and 4 bases from J; junction bases left unmatched: 10. The CDR3 is 16 residues long. Germline CDR1 is MNHEY and CDR2 is SVGAGI. CDR3 sequence reads: CASSLVGQGVLYEQYF. The CDR3 bases are TGTGCCAGCAGTTTGGTTGGACAGGGGGTTTTATACGAGCAGTACTTC.

V gene TRBV20-1 combines with J gene TRBJ2-1; 10 nucleotides line up with TRBD2. Trimming cost V 3 bases and J 10 bases; bases outside gene matches: 15. The germline gives CDR1 DFQATT, CDR2 SNEGSKA (reference sequence). CDR3 size: 16 residues. The chain's CDR3 is CSARSALAGVGGEQFF. CDR3 nucleotide sequence: TGCAGTGCTAGGTCGGCTCTAGCGGGAGTAGGGGGGGAGCAGTTCTTC.

This chain uses TRBV28 with TRBJ2-1; 10 bases line up with TRBD2. The CDR3 runs 17 residues. Germline CDR1 reads MDHEN; CDR2 reads SYDVKM. The V and J ends lost 7 bases and 8 bases, in that order; junction bases with no gene match: 17. Here the CDR3 DNA reads TGTGCCAGCAAGAAGGAGTCTAGCGGGAGTTCCCCTGATGAGCAGTTCTTC. Its protein product is CASKKESSGSSPDEQFF.

The rearrangement joins TRBV19 to TRBJ2-7; 8 positions agree with TRBD2. J lost 2 bases, V lost 3 bases, and 9 bases had no gene match. The CDR3 has 16 residues. The germline CDR1 and CDR2 sequences are LNHDA and SQIVND (reference sequence). Here the CDR3 DNA reads TGTGCCAGTAGTATGCTGGCGGGAGGTTTCGCCTACGAGCAGTACTTC. Translating gives CASSMLAGGFAYEQYF.

This clonotype was picked up a small number of times. The genes are TRBV4-3 and TRBJ1-1; D ambiguous. Germline CDR1 LGHNA, CDR2 YSLEER. The germline V and J ends were trimmed by 0 bases and 5 bases, with 10 bases remaining between them. This CDR3 is built from 14 residues. The DNA for the CDR3 is TGCGCCAGCAGCCAAGATTTCGGGATTACTGAAGCTTTCTTT. This gives the protein CASSQDFGITEAFF.

This clonotype was observed many times. The chain carries TRBV5-1 and TRBJ2-3; D possibly corresponds to TRBD1 (6 bases). In germline, CDR1 is SGHRS, CDR2 YFSETQ. This CDR3 spans 13 amino acids. V was cut by 6 bases and J by 2 bases, with 10 bases left in between. DNA for the CDR3: TGCGCCAGCAACGGACAGTACACAGATACGCAGTATTTT. It encodes CASNGQYTDTQYF.

This clonotype has ten or more counts. V is TRBV6-2 or TRBV6-3 and J is TRBJ2-1, with TRBD2 matching over 9 bases. The V and J ends lost 6 bases and 7 bases, in that order; junction bases with no gene match: 4. Germline V gene lookup returns CDR1 MNHEY and CDR2 SVGEGT. This CDR3 region has 13 residues. CDR3: CASRWAGGNEQFF. The CDR3 nucleotides are TGTGCCAGCAGGTGGGCGGGAGGGAATGAGCAGTTCTTC.

This clonotype was detected only a few times. This sequence joins TRBV4-1 and TRBJ1-5; 7 nucleotides line up with TRBD1. With V trimmed by 4 bases and J by 7 bases, 10 bases remained unmatched. CDR3 size: 15 residues. The V gene's germline CDR1 is MGHRA and CDR2 YSYEKL. CDR3 coding DNA: TGCGCCAGCAGCCCCGACAGGGAGTTCTCCCAGCCCCAGCATTTT. Translation gives CASSPDREFSQPQHF.

This clonotype was recorded a few times. V usage is TRBV10-3 and J usage is TRBJ2-5; TRBD2 matches 9 bases. The CDR3 is 13 residues long. Trimming at V came to 4 bases and at J to 9 bases, leaving 6 bases not matched to a gene. Germline V lookup: CDR1 ENHRY, CDR2 SYGVKD. The CDR3 protein is CAISGLAEEAQYF. CDR3 DNA: TGTGCCATCAGTGGACTAGCGGAGGAGGCCCAGTACTTC.

In this sample, this clonotype turned up once. The chain joins TRBV20-1 to TRBJ2-1, with 14 bases fitting TRBD2. V lost 7 bases to trimming and J lost 4 bases; unmatched junction nucleotides: 3. The CDR3 contains 14 residues. Germline CDR1 is DFQATT and CDR2 is SNEGSKA (reference sequence). The CDR3 protein is CSVWTSGRYNEQFF. The CDR3 DNA is TGCAGTGTTTGGACTAGCGGGAGGTACAATGAGCAGTTCTTC.

V and J are TRBV12-3 or TRBV12-4 and TRBJ2-3; D may be TRBD1 or TRBD2 (6 bases each). With 5 bases removed from V and 8 bases from J, the gap between germline ends came to 11 bases. The CDR3 length is 12 residues. CDR3: CASSPKGGTQYF. CDR3 bases: TGTGCCAGCAGTCCTAAGGGGGGTACGCAGTATTTT.

This rearrangement joins TRBV7-9 to TRBJ2-3; TRBD2 matches at 8 bases. The CDR3 length is 16 residues. Trimming removed 3 bases from V and 0 bases from J; junction bases left unmatched: 5. Germline V CDR1 and CDR2: SEHNR, FQNEAQ (reference sequence). The CDR3 DNA reads as TGTGCCAGCAGCTTTCCCACTAGCGGAAGCACAGATACGCAGTATTTT. Translated: CASSFPTSGSTDTQYF.